Listed below are T cell receptor beta chains from one sample, sequenced in a study of T cell responses to AZD1222 COVID-19 vaccine. The protocol was immunoSEQ multiplex PCR, while the TCRdb copy is restricted to in-frame clones and leaves out a portion. The table records over 150,000 clones, 85% to 95% of them present only once. The sequencing here drew on peripheral blood, taken 28 days after the second dose of the MenACWY control vaccine. These receptors came from an adult who received the MenACWY meningococcal vaccine as a control. The CDR3 runs from the conserved cysteine through the conserved F or W. The D gene is left open where the match is weak. Clone sizes are given selectively: once, few, many, or a class where the clone is expanded.

j_call d_call clone_size v_call cdr3_nt cdr3_aa
TRBJ1-4 NA once TRBV18 TGTGCCAGCGGAGACCCTAATGAAAAACTGTTTTTT CASGDPNEKLFF
TRBJ1-2 TRBD1 NA TRBV6-4 TGTGCCAGCAGCGACTTCGGGACAGGCGCTTACACCTTC CASSDFGTGAYTF
TRBJ1-6 NA NA TRBV7-2 TGTGCCAGCAGCTTACAGGGGTTGGGTAATTCACCCCTCCACTTT CASSLQGLGNSPLHF
TRBJ2-5 TRBD1 NA TRBV5-1 TGCGCCAGCAGCTTGTCGGGACAGACCCAAGAGACCCAGTACTTC CASSLSGQTQETQYF
TRBJ1-1 NA NA TRBV11-1 TGTGCCAGCAGCCCCCGACTCGGACAGTTTAACACTGAAGCTTTCTTT CASSPRLGQFNTEAFF
TRBJ1-3 NA NA TRBV6-6 TGTGCCAGCACCGACAGTTACTCTGGAAACACCATATATTTT CASTDSYSGNTIYF
TRBJ1-1 NA NA TRBV5-1 TGCGCCAGCAGCTTGGGTGGCAGATCGAACACTGAAGCTTTCTTT CASSLGGRSNTEAFF
TRBJ1-5 TRBD1 NA TRBV18 TGTGCCAGCTCTCCCATGACAGGGGATAGCAATCAGCCCCAGCATTTT CASSPMTGDSNQPQHF
TRBJ2-7 TRBD2 NA TRBV10-3 TGTGCCATCAGTGAGAGAGGACTAGCGGGGAGCTCCTACGAGCAGTACTTC CAISERGLAGSSYEQYF
TRBJ1-5 TRBD1 once TRBV4-1 TGCGCCAGCAGCCAACCTCCGGGACAGGGGTATCAGCCCCAGCATTTT CASSQPPGQGYQPQHF
TRBJ1-3 TRBD1 NA TRBV5-1 TGCGCCAGCAGGACCGGGACAGCTTCCGGAAACACCATATATTTT CASRTGTASGNTIYF
TRBJ1-5 TRBD1 NA TRBV29-1 TGCAGCGTTGGACAGGGCAGCAATCAGCCCCAGCATTTT CSVGQGSNQPQHF
TRBJ1-6 NA NA TRBV5-4 TGTGCCAGCAGCTTGGGGACAGACTTAAATCGCTCCTATAATTCACCCCTCCACTTT CASSLGTDLNRSYNSPLHF
TRBJ2-5 NA NA TRBV18 TGTGCCAGCTCACCAACCAGGGAAGGGGAGACCCAGTACTTC CASSPTREGETQYF
TRBJ1-1 NA NA TRBV6-5 TGTGCCACTCGACAGGTCGACACTGAAGCTTTCTTT CATRQVDTEAFF
TRBJ1-6 TRBD1 once TRBV30 TGTGCCTGTTCCTCTCCGGGACAGGGTTTTAATTCACCCCTCCACTTT CACSSPGQGFNSPLHF
TRBJ1-1 TRBD1 NA TRBV4-3 TGCGCCAGCAGCCGAGACAGGGTCGTTTCTACTGAAGCTTTCTTT CASSRDRVVSTEAFF
TRBJ2-1 TRBD1 NA TRBV20-1 TGCAGTGCTAGTAAGGGACAGGGTAACCATGAGCAGTTCTTC CSASKGQGNHEQFF
TRBJ2-1 TRBD1 NA TRBV27 TGTGCCAGCAGTCTTTACGACAGGGATGAGCAGTTCTTC CASSLYDRDEQFF
TRBJ1-2 NA NA TRBV6-5 TGTGCCAGCAGTTCAGTCTATGGCTACACCTTC CASSSVYGYTF
TRBJ2-7 TRBD1 NA TRBV6-4 TGTGCCAGCAGTGACCGGGACAGGGGACGATTAGGCTCCTACGAGCAGTACTTC CASSDRDRGRLGSYEQYF
TRBJ2-2 NA NA TRBV28 TGTGCCAGCAGTCCGGGACACGCGAACACCGGGGAGCTGTTTTTT CASSPGHANTGELFF
TRBJ2-2 NA NA TRBV5-1 TGCGCCAGCAGCAACCGGGACATCAGACCCACCGGGGAGCTGTTTTTT CASSNRDIRPTGELFF
TRBJ1-1 NA NA TRBV2 TGTGCCAGCAGTGAAATGGCAAACACTGAAGCTTTCTTT CASSEMANTEAFF
TRBJ1-6 NA NA TRBV30 TGTGCCTGGGGGACCTTCCTAACACCCCTCCACTTT CAWGTFLTPLHF
TRBJ2-7 NA NA TRBV27 TGTGCCAGCAGTTTTGCAGTGAAGAGCTACGAGCAGTACTTC CASSFAVKSYEQYF
TRBJ2-7 TRBD1 NA TRBV2 TGTGCCAGCAGTGGGCAGGGGGCTTACGAGCAGTACTTC CASSGQGAYEQYF
TRBJ1-1 NA NA TRBV5-4 TGTGCCAGCAGCTTGGCAGGAAGAATGAACACTGAAGCTTTCTTT CASSLAGRMNTEAFF
TRBJ1-2 NA NA TRBV7-2 TGTGCCAGCAGCTTTAGACCGGGAGAAGGCTATGGCTACACCTTC CASSFRPGEGYGYTF
TRBJ2-7 NA NA TRBV18 TGTGCCAGCTCACCAGGGACAAGCTACGAGCAGTACTTC CASSPGTSYEQYF
TRBJ1-5 NA once TRBV2 TGTGCCAGCAGCGACCGCGAGGGACCAGCGCAGCCCCAGCATTTT CASSDREGPAQPQHF
TRBJ1-3 NA NA TRBV18 TGTGCCAGCTCACCAGACGGTACAAGGGGAAACACCATATATTTT CASSPDGTRGNTIYF
TRBJ2-1 TRBD2 NA TRBV7-2 TGTGCCAGCAGCTTAGCGGCGGGGGGTTGGGATGAGCAGTTCTTC CASSLAAGGWDEQFF
TRBJ1-1 NA NA TRBV2 TGTGCCAGCAGTGTGCGGTGGGAAGGGAGGACTGAAGCTTTCTTT CASSVRWEGRTEAFF
TRBJ1-3 NA NA TRBV3-1/TRBV3-2 TGTGCCAGCAGCCAGGGCAGGGTCTCTTTATCTGGAAACACCATATATTTT CASSQGRVSLSGNTIYF
TRBJ1-5 NA NA TRBV7-8 TGTGCCAGCAGCTTGGGGCAGCATCAGCCCCAGCATTTT CASSLGQHQPQHF
TRBJ1-3 NA once TRBV6-6 TGTGCCAGCAGGCACGACAGCAATCCTGGAAACACCATATATTTT CASRHDSNPGNTIYF
TRBJ1-1 NA NA TRBV27 TGTGCCAGCAGTTTTTTATCAAGACAGCTCACTGAAGCTTTCTTT CASSFLSRQLTEAFF
TRBJ2-5 TRBD2 NA TRBV7-8 TGTGCCAGCAGGACTAGCGGGCAAGAGACCCAGTACTTC CASRTSGQETQYF
TRBJ1-1 NA NA TRBV19 TGTGCCACTGCGAGTAGGGGAACTGAAGCTTTCTTT CATASRGTEAFF
TRBJ1-1 TRBD1 NA TRBV15 TGTGCCACCAGCAGGGACAGGGCCAGCACTGAAGCTTTCTTT CATSRDRASTEAFF
TRBJ1-2 NA NA TRBV12-3/TRBV12-4 TGTGCCAGCAGCAGGGAGTGGGGCTACACCTTC CASSREWGYTF
TRBJ2-1 NA NA TRBV10-3 TGTGCCATCAGTCTTGACGGCTACAATGAGCAGTTCTTC CAISLDGYNEQFF
TRBJ1-5 NA NA TRBV10-1 TGCGCCAGCAGTGGTCATGGGCGTGACAATCAGCCCCAGCATTTT CASSGHGRDNQPQHF
TRBJ1-2 NA NA TRBV12-3/TRBV12-4 TGTGCCAGCAGTACTCGACAGGACTATGGCTACACCTTC CASSTRQDYGYTF
TRBJ2-1 TRBD2 NA TRBV12-3/TRBV12-4 TGTGCCAGCCGGGGGGGCTATGAGCAGTTCTTC CASRGGYEQFF
TRBJ1-2 NA NA TRBV2 TGTGCCAGCAGTGGGGGGGCGTTCTATGGCTACACCTTC CASSGGAFYGYTF
TRBJ1-2 NA NA TRBV20-1 TGCAGTGCTAGAGCCCAGGATGGCTACACCTTC CSARAQDGYTF
TRBJ2-2 NA NA TRBV6-2/TRBV6-3 TGTGCCAGCAGTTACGGGACATTGAACACCGGGGAGCTGTTTTTT CASSYGTLNTGELFF